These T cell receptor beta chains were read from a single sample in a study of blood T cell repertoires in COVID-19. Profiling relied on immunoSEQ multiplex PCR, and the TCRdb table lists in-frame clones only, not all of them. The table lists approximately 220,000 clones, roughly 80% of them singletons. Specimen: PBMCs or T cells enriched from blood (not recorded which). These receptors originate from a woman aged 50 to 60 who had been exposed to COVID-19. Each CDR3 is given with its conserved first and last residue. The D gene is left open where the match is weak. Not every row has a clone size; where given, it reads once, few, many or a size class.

cdr3_aa: CASREGGGDYTNSPLHF; cdr3_nt: TGCGCCAGCAGAGAGGGTGGCGGGGATTATACAAACTCACCCCTCCACTTT; j_call: TRBJ1-6; v_call: TRBV10-2; clone_size: -; d_call: -
cdr3_aa: CASSPTRTGTEQFF; cdr3_nt: TGCGCCAGCAGCCCGACTAGGACAGGGACCGAGCAGTTCTTC; j_call: TRBJ2-1; v_call: TRBV5-1; clone_size: -; d_call: TRBD1
cdr3_aa: CASRLGQESNQPQHF; cdr3_nt: TGTGCCAGCAGGCTGGGACAGGAGAGCAATCAGCCCCAGCATTTT; j_call: TRBJ1-5; v_call: TRBV6-6; clone_size: -; d_call: TRBD1
cdr3_aa: CASSLGTGGVKLYGYTF; cdr3_nt: TGTGCCAGCAGCTTAGGGACAGGGGGCGTGAAGCTATATGGCTACACCTTC; j_call: TRBJ1-2; v_call: TRBV7-9; clone_size: -; d_call: TRBD1
cdr3_aa: CSVEGLLGNEQFF; cdr3_nt: TGCAGCGTCGAGGGCCTACTAGGGAATGAGCAGTTCTTC; j_call: TRBJ2-1; v_call: TRBV29-1; clone_size: once; d_call: -
cdr3_aa: CASSSRRLTGLATEAFF; cdr3_nt: TGTGCCAGCAGTTCAAGGCGTCTGACAGGGTTGGCGACTGAAGCTTTCTTT; j_call: TRBJ1-1; v_call: TRBV28; clone_size: -; d_call: TRBD1
cdr3_aa: CASNRDYQDTQYF; cdr3_nt: TGTGCCAGCAACCGGGACTACCAGGATACGCAGTATTTT; j_call: TRBJ2-3; v_call: TRBV2; clone_size: -; d_call: TRBD2
cdr3_aa: CASSLELSSSYEQYF; cdr3_nt: TGTGCCAGCAGCTTAGAACTAAGCAGCTCCTACGAGCAGTACTTC; j_call: TRBJ2-7; v_call: TRBV11-2; clone_size: -; d_call: -
cdr3_aa: CSGGTGFTEAFF; cdr3_nt: TGCAGCGGGGGGACAGGGTTCACTGAAGCTTTCTTT; j_call: TRBJ1-1; v_call: TRBV29-1; clone_size: -; d_call: TRBD1
cdr3_aa: CSVVPLGQGYQETQYF; cdr3_nt: TGCAGCGTTGTCCCATTGGGACAGGGCTACCAAGAGACCCAGTACTTC; j_call: TRBJ2-5; v_call: TRBV29-1; clone_size: once; d_call: TRBD1
cdr3_aa: CASSQSRTGTGERTEAFF; cdr3_nt: TGCGCCAGCAGTCAATCCCGAACCGGGACAGGGGAGAGGACTGAAGCTTTCTTT; j_call: TRBJ1-1; v_call: TRBV23-1; clone_size: -; d_call: TRBD1
cdr3_aa: CAWSVQTGGEYTF; cdr3_nt: TGTGCCTGGAGTGTACAGACAGGGGGCGAATACACCTTC; j_call: TRBJ1-2; v_call: TRBV30; clone_size: -; d_call: TRBD1
cdr3_aa: CASSWTGIDQPQHF; cdr3_nt: TGTGCCAGCAGCTGGACAGGGATCGATCAGCCCCAGCATTTT; j_call: TRBJ1-5; v_call: TRBV27; clone_size: -; d_call: TRBD1
cdr3_aa: CASSFGLNYGYTF; cdr3_nt: TGTGCCAGTAGTTTCGGTTTAAACTATGGCTACACCTTC; j_call: TRBJ1-2; v_call: TRBV19; clone_size: -; d_call: -
cdr3_aa: CASSIGAAANEQFF; cdr3_nt: TGTGCCAGTAGTATAGGAGCTGCCGCCAATGAGCAGTTCTTC; j_call: TRBJ2-1; v_call: TRBV19; clone_size: -; d_call: -
cdr3_aa: CSVSGRENTEAFF; cdr3_nt: TGCAGCGTTTCGGGCAGGGAAAACACTGAAGCTTTCTTT; j_call: TRBJ1-1; v_call: TRBV29-1; clone_size: once; d_call: -
cdr3_aa: CASSIVANTGELFF; cdr3_nt: TGTGCCAGTAGTATAGTAGCCAACACCGGGGAGCTGTTTTTT; j_call: TRBJ2-2; v_call: TRBV19; clone_size: -; d_call: -
cdr3_aa: CASNRDTYGYTF; cdr3_nt: TGTGCCAGCAACCGGGACACCTATGGCTACACCTTC; j_call: TRBJ1-2; v_call: TRBV2; clone_size: -; d_call: -
cdr3_aa: CASSLRQGVVRNQPQHF; cdr3_nt: TGTGCCAGCAGTCTACGACAGGGAGTAGTGCGCAATCAGCCCCAGCATTTT; j_call: TRBJ1-5; v_call: TRBV6-6; clone_size: -; d_call: TRBD1
cdr3_aa: CASSWGTGANYGYTF; cdr3_nt: TGTGCCAGCAGCTGGGGGACTGGAGCTAACTATGGCTACACCTTC; j_call: TRBJ1-2; v_call: TRBV5-4; clone_size: -; d_call: -
cdr3_aa: CASSQARYNTEAFF; cdr3_nt: TGTGCCAGCAGCCAAGCCAGGTACAACACTGAAGCTTTCTTT; j_call: TRBJ1-1; v_call: TRBV3-1/TRBV3-2; clone_size: -; d_call: -
cdr3_aa: CASSQTTMTGGKDYTF; cdr3_nt: TGTGCCAGCAGCCAGACCACCATGACAGGGGGGAAGGACTACACCTTC; j_call: TRBJ1-2; v_call: TRBV4-2; clone_size: few; d_call: TRBD1
cdr3_aa: CASKPRGISGTAGELFF; cdr3_nt: TGTGCCAGCAAACCGAGGGGGATTAGCGGGACCGCCGGGGAGCTGTTTTTT; j_call: TRBJ2-2; v_call: TRBV25-1; clone_size: -; d_call: TRBD2
cdr3_aa: CASSPQAAYGYTF; cdr3_nt: TGTGCCAGCAGTCCACAGGCGGCCTATGGCTACACCTTC; j_call: TRBJ1-2; v_call: TRBV6-2/TRBV6-3; clone_size: -; d_call: -
cdr3_aa: CASSPWGGNTEAFF; cdr3_nt: TGTGCCAGCAGTCCCTGGGGCGGGAACACTGAAGCTTTCTTT; j_call: TRBJ1-1; v_call: TRBV6-5; clone_size: -; d_call: -
cdr3_aa: CASSRGRSEKLFF; cdr3_nt: TGTGCCAGCAGCCGGGGCAGAAGTGAAAAACTGTTTTTT; j_call: TRBJ1-4; v_call: TRBV3-1/TRBV3-2; clone_size: -; d_call: -